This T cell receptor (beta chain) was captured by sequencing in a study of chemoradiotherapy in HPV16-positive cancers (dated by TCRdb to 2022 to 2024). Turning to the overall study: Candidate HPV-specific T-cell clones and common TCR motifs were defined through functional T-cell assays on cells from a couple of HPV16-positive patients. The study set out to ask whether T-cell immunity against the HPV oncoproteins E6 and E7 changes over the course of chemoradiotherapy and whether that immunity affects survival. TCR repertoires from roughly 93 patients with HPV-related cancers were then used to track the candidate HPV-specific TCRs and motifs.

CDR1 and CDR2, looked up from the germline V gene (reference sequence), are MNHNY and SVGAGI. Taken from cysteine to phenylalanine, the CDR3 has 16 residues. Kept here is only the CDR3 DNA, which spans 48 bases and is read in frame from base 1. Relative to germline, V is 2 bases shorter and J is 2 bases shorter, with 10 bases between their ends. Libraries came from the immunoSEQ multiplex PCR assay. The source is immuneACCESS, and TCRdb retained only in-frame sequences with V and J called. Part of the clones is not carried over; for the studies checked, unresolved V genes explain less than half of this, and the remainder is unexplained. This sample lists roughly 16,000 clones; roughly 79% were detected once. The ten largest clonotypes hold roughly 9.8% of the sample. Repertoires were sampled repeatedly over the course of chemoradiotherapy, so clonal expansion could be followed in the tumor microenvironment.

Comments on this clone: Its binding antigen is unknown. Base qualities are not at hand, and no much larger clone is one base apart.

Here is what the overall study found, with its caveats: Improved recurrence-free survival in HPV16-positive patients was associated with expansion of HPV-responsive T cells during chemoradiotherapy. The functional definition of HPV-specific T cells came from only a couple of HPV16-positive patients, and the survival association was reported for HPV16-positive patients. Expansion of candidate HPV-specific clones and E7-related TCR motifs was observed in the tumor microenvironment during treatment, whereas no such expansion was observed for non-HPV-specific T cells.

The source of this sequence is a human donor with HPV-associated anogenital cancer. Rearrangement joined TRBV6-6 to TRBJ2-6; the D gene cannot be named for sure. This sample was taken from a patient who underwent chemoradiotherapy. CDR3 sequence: CASSYATVAGANVLTF. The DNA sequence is TGTGCCAGCAGTTACGCTACAGTTGCTGGGGCCAACGTCCTGACTTTC.